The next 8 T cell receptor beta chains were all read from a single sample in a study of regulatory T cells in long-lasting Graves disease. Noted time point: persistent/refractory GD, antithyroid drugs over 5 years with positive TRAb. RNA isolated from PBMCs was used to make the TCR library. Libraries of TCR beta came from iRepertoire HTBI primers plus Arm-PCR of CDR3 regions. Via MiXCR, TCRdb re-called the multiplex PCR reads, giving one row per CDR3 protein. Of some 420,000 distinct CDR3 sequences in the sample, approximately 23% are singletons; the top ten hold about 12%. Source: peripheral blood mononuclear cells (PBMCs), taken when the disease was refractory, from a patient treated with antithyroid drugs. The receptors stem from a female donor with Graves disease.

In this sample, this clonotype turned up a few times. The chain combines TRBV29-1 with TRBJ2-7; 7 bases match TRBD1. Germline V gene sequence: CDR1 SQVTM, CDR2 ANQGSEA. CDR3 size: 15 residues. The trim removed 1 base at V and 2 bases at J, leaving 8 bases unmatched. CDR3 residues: CSVEGGRQGAYEQYF. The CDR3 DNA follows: TGCAGCGTTGAAGGGGGACGCCAGGGGGCCTACGAGCAGTACTTC.

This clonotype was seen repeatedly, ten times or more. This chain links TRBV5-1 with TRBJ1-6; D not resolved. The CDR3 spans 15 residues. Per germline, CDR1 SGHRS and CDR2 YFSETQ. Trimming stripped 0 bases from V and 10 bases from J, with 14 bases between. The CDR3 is CASSLAGLGRSPLHF. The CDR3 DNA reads TGCGCCAGCAGCTTGGCCGGACTGGGAAGATCACCCCTCCACTTT.

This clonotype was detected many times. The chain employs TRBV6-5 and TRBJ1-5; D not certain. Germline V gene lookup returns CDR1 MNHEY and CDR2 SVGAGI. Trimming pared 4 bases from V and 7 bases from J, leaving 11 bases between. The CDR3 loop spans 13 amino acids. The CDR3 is CASSSHDGQPQHF. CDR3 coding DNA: TGTGCCAGCAGTTCACACGACGGGCAGCCCCAGCATTTT.

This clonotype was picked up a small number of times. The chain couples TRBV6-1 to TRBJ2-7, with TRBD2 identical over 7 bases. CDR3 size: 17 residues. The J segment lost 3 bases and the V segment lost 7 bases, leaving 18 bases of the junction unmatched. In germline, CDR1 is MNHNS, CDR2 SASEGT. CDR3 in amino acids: CASNKGTLAAAYYEQYF. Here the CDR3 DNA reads TGTGCCAGCAACAAAGGTACCCTAGCGGCCGCCTACTACGAGCAGTACTTC.

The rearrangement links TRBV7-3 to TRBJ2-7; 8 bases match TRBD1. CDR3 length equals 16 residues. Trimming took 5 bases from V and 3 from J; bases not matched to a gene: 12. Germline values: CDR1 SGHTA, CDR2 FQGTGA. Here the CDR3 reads CASSPSRDRTNYEQYF. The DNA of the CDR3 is TGTGCCAGCAGCCCCTCCCGGGACAGGACCAACTACGAGCAGTACTTC.

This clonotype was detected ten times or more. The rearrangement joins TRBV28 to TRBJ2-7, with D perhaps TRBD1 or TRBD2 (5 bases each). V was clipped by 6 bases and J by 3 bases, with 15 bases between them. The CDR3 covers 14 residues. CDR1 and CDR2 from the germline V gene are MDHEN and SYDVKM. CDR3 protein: CASSLAGTSYEQYF. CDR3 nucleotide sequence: TGTGCCAGCAGCTTAGCAGGGACCAGCTACGAGCAGTACTTC.

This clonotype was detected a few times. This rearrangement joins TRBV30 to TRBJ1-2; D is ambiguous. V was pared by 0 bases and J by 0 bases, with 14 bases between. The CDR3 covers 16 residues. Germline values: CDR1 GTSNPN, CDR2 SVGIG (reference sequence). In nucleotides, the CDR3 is TGTGCCTGGAGTGTAAGGAGAACCCTAGCTAACTATGGCTACACCTTC. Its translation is CAWSVRRTLANYGYTF.

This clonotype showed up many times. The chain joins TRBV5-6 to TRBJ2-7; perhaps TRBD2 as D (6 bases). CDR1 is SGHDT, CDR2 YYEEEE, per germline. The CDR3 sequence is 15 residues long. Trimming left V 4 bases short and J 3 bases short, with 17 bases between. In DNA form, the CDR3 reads TGTGCCAGCAGCAACTATCTAGCGATGGTCTACGAGCAGTACTTC. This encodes CASSNYLAMVYEQYF. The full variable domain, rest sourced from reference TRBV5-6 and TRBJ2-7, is DAGVTQSPTHLIKTRGQQVTLRCSPKSGHDTVSWYQQALGQGPQFIFQYYEEEERQRGNFPDRFSGHQFPNYSSELNVNALLLGDSALYLCASSNYLAMVYEQYFGPGTRLTVT.